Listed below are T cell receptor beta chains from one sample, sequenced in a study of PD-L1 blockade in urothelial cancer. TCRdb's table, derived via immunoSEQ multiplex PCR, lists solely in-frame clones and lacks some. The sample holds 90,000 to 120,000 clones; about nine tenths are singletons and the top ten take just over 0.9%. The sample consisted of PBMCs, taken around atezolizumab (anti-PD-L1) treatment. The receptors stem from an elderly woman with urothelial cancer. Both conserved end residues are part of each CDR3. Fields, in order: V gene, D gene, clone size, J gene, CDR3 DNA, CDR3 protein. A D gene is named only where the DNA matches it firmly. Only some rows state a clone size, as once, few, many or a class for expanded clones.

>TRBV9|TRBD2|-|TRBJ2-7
TGTGCCAGCAGCCCCTCGGGACTACTGGGCGAGCAGTACTTC
CASSPSGLLGEQYF
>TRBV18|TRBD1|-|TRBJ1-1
TGTGCCAGCTCACGAGACAGGGACACTGAAGCTTTCTTT
CASSRDRDTEAFF
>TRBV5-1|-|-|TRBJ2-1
TGCGCCAGCAGCTTGGCCGGGGGCAATGAGCAGTTCTTC
CASSLAGGNEQFF
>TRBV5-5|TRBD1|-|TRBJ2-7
TGTGCCAGCAGCCTTGACGCCGGGACAGGGTCCTACGAGCAGTACTTC
CASSLDAGTGSYEQYF
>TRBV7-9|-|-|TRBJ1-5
TGTGCCAGCAGCTTCGCCGGGAATAATCAGCCCCAGCATTTT
CASSFAGNNQPQHF
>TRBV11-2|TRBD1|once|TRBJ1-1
TGTGCCAGCAGCCCCACACCGGGACAGGGGTTTACTGAAGCTTTCTTT
CASSPTPGQGFTEAFF
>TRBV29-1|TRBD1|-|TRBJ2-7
TGCAGCGTTGATCGACAGGGTTTCCACGAGCAGTACTTC
CSVDRQGFHEQYF
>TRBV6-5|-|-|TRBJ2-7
TGTGCCAGCAGTAAAGGGACAATGACCGAGCAGTACTTC
CASSKGTMTEQYF
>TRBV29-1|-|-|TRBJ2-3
TGCAGCGTTGAAGATATTTTAAGGTCACAGCGCACAGATACGCAGTATTTT
CSVEDILRSQRTDTQYF
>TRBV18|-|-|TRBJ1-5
TGTGCCAGCTCACCGACGGGGGATCAGCCCCAGCATTTT
CASSPTGDQPQHF
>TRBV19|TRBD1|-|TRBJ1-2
TGTGCCAGTAGTACCCCACTGTTCAGCCTGACAGGGGAGATCTATGGCTACACCTTC
CASSTPLFSLTGEIYGYTF
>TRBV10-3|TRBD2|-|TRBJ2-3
TGTGCCATCAGACCCGGACTAGCGGGCCTCACAGATACGCAGTATTTT
CAIRPGLAGLTDTQYF
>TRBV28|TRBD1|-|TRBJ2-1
TGTGCCAGCAGTGGGACAGGGTACAATGAGCAGTTCTTC
CASSGTGYNEQFF
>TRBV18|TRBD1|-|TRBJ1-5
TGTGCCAGCTCGTTTCGAGGACAGGGGTACCAGCCCCAGCATTTT
CASSFRGQGYQPQHF
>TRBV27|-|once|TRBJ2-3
TGTGCCAGCAGTTTAGGGGGAGGTCTGAGCACAGATACGCAGTATTTT
CASSLGGGLSTDTQYF
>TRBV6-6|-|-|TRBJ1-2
TGTGCCAGCTGGACACAGCAGTATGGCTACACCTTC
CASWTQQYGYTF
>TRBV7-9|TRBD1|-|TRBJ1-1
TGTGCCAGCACCTATAGACAGGGGCCCTCGAGCACTGAAGCTTTCTTT
CASTYRQGPSSTEAFF